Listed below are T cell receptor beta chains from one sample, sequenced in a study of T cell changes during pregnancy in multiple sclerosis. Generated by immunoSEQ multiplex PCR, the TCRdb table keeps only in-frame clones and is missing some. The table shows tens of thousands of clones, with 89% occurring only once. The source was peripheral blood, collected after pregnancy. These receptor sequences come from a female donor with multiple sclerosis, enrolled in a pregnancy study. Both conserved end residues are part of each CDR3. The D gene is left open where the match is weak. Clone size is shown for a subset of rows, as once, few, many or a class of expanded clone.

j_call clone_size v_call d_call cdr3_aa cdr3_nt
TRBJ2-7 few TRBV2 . CASSEGAPRSYEQYF TGTGCCAGCAGTGAAGGGGCCCCGCGCTCCTACGAGCAGTACTTC
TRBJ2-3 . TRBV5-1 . CASSLGVGAADTQYF TGCGCCAGCAGCTTGGGGGTAGGGGCCGCAGATACGCAGTATTTT
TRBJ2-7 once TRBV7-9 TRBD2 CASSTRLAGAYEQYF TGTGCCAGCAGCACGAGACTAGCGGGGGCCTACGAGCAGTACTTC
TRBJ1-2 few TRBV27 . CASSYRGYGYGYTF TGTGCCAGCAGTTATCGGGGATATGGCTATGGCTACACCTTC
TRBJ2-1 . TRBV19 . CASTKNGALNEQFF TGTGCCAGTACCAAAAATGGGGCTTTGAATGAGCAGTTCTTC
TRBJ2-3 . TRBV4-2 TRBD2 CASTRGSGGGADTQYF TGTGCCAGCACCCGGGGTAGCGGGGGCGGGGCAGATACGCAGTATTTT
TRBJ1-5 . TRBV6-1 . CASSRRVQGQPQHF TGTGCCAGCAGTAGGAGGGTTCAAGGTCAGCCCCAGCATTTT
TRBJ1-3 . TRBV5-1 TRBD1 CASSLAGTGVLRSGNTIYF TGCGCCAGCAGCTTGGCGGGGACAGGGGTTCTCCGTTCTGGAAACACCATATATTTT
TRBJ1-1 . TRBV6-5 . CASSYSGGGTEAFF TGTGCCAGCAGTTACTCCGGTGGTGGCACTGAAGCTTTCTTT
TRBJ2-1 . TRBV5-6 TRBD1 CASSLDWRDRASYNEQFF TGTGCCAGCAGCTTGGATTGGCGGGACAGGGCCTCCTACAATGAGCAGTTCTTC
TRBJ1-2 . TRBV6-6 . CASSSRHIQGYTF TGTGCCAGCAGCTCCAGACATATACAAGGCTACACCTTC
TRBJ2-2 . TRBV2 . CASSDRSNTGELFF TGTGCCAGCAGTGACAGATCGAACACCGGGGAGCTGTTTTTT
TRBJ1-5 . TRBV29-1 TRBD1 CSVDTPGQGGYQPQHF TGCAGCGTAGACACCCCGGGACAGGGAGGCTATCAGCCCCAGCATTTT
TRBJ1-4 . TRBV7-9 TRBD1 CASSLGQGAEKLFF TGTGCCAGCAGCCTGGGACAGGGTGCTGAAAAACTGTTTTTT
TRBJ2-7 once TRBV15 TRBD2 CATSRGLAGAYEQYF TGTGCCACCAGCAGAGGACTAGCGGGGGCCTACGAGCAGTACTTC
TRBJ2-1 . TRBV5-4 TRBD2 CASSLGTSGEVEQFF TGTGCCAGCAGCTTAGGGACTAGCGGGGAGGTTGAGCAGTTCTTC
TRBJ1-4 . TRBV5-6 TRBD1 CASSPSGQGFEKLFF TGTGCCAGCAGCCCCTCGGGACAGGGCTTTGAAAAACTGTTTTTT
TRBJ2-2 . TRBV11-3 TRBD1 CASSHRGTGELFF TGTGCCAGCAGCCACAGGGGGACCGGGGAGCTGTTTTTT
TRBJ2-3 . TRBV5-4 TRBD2 CASSGGGNTDTQYF TGTGCCAGCAGCGGGGGGGGGAACACAGATACGCAGTATTTT
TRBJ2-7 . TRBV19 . CASSVSGLTTYEQYF TGTGCCAGTAGTGTATCGGGACTCACCACCTACGAGCAGTACTTC
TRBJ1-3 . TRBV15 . CATSRDSGPGNTIYF TGTGCCACCAGCAGAGATAGCGGCCCTGGAAACACCATATATTTT
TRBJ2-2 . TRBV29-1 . CSVRRRTGDTGELFF TGCAGCGTTCGCCGGCGAACAGGCGACACCGGGGAGCTGTTTTTT
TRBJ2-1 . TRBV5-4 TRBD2 CASSWTSGGRSYNEQFF TGTGCCAGCAGCTGGACTAGCGGGGGAAGATCCTACAATGAGCAGTTCTTC
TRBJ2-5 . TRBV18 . CASSPPAGRPYQETQYF TGTGCCAGCTCACCCCCGGCGGGACGGCCGTACCAAGAGACCCAGTACTTC
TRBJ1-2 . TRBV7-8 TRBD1 CASSDRDRGRRYGDGYTF TGTGCCAGCAGCGACCGCGACAGGGGGCGCCGGTATGGGGATGGCTACACCTTC
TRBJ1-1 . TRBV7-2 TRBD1 CASSPRQGTEAFF TGTGCCAGCAGCCCAAGACAGGGGACTGAAGCTTTCTTT
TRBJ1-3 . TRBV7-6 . CASSRTTLPGNTIYF TGTGCCAGCAGCCGGACTACCTTACCTGGAAACACCATATATTTT
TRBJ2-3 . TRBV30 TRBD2 CAWDEIAGSTDTQYF TGTGCCTGGGACGAAATAGCGGGGAGCACAGATACGCAGTATTTT
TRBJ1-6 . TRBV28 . CASSLWQGNSPLHF TGTGCCAGCAGTTTGTGGCAGGGGAATTCACCCCTCCACTTT
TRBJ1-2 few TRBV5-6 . CASSPGHRVYTF TGTGCCAGCAGCCCGGGACATCGGGTATACACCTTC
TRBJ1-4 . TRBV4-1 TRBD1 CASSLGQGPATNEKLFF TGCGCCAGCAGCCTCGGACAGGGGCCGGCAACTAATGAAAAACTGTTTTTT
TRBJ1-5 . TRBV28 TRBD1 CASRQGADQPQHF TGTGCCAGCCGACAGGGGGCCGATCAGCCCCAGCATTTT
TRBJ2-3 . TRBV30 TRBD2 CAWSGYRAGGTDTQYF TGTGCCTGGAGTGGTTATAGAGCGGGGGGGACAGATACGCAGTATTTT
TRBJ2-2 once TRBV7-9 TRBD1 CLIRGPGGELFF TGTTTAATCAGGGGGCCGGGCGGGGAGCTGTTTTTT
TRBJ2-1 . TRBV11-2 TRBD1 CASSFLGTGGDEQFF TGTGCCAGCAGCTTTCTAGGGACAGGGGGCGATGAGCAGTTCTTC
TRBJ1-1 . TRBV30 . CAWGGHGTEAFF TGTGCCTGGGGAGGGCACGGCACTGAAGCTTTCTTT
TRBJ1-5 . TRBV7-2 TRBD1 CASSFGTGNQPQHF TGTGCCAGCAGCTTTGGGACAGGCAATCAGCCCCAGCATTTT
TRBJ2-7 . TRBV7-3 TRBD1 CASSRDRASYEQYF TGTGCCAGCAGCCGGGACAGGGCCTCCTACGAGCAGTACTTC
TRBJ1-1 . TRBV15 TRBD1 CATSRETDRGAFF TGTGCCACCAGCAGAGAGACAGACAGGGGAGCTTTCTTT
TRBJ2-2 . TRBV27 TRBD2 CASSLGRATGELFF TGTGCCAGCAGTCTGGGGAGGGCCACCGGGGAGCTGTTTTTT
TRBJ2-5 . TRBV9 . CASSYGRGPYQETQYF TGTGCCAGCTCGTACGGGCGGGGGCCGTACCAAGAGACCCAGTACTTC
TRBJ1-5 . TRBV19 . CASSIEPGAGRGYQPQHF TGTGCCAGTAGTATAGAACCGGGGGCAGGGCGGGGGTATCAGCCCCAGCATTTT
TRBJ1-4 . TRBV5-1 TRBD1 CASSHRDRGGRLFF TGCGCCAGCAGCCACCGGGACAGGGGCGGTAGGCTGTTTTTT
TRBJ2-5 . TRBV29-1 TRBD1 CSVEDTGGLETQYF TGCAGCGTTGAAGATACAGGGGGCCTGGAGACCCAGTACTTC
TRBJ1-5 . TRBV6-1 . CASRVSGNQPQHF TGTGCCAGCAGGGTTAGTGGCAATCAGCCCCAGCATTTT
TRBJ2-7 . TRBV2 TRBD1 CASSGTGAYEQYF TGTGCCAGCAGCGGGACAGGGGCCTACGAGCAGTACTTC
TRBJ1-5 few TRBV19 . CASSIEGEGYQPQHF TGTGCCAGTAGTATAGAGGGGGAGGGTTATCAGCCCCAGCATTTT
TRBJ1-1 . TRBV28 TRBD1 CASSFLVDWDRGLNTEAFF TGTGCCAGCAGTTTTCTTGTTGATTGGGACAGGGGATTGAACACTGAAGCTTTCTTT
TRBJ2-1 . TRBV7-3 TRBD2 CASSSPTSGGAVEQFF TGTGCCAGCAGCTCCCCGACTAGCGGGGGGGCTGTTGAGCAGTTCTTC
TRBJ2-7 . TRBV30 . CAWSRGLSYEQYF TGTGCCTGGAGTAGGGGGTTATCCTACGAGCAGTACTTC
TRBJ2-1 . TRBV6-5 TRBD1 CASSYAWTGRYNEQFF TGTGCCAGCAGTTACGCATGGACAGGGAGATACAATGAGCAGTTCTTC
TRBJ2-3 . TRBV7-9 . CASSSSGFWADTQYF TGTGCCAGCAGCTCGAGCGGCTTCTGGGCGGATACGCAGTATTTT
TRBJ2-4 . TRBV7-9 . CASSLEGAGNRYF TGTGCCAGCAGCTTAGAAGGGGCAGGCAATAGGTACTTC
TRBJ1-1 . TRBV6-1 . CASSDQPGNTEAFF TGTGCCAGCAGTGATCAACCGGGGAACACTGAAGCTTTCTTT